The 20 T cell receptor beta chains listed next were all sequenced from one sample in a study of blood T cell repertoires in COVID-19. Data came from immunoSEQ multiplex PCR; TCRdb stores just in-frame clones and leaves some out. This sample has under 300,000 clones, with approximately 85% found just once. The sequenced sample consisted of peripheral blood. These receptors originate from a woman aged 70-85 years with acute or convalescent COVID-19.

V gene TRBV10-3 combines with J gene TRBJ1-5; 8 nucleotides agree with TRBD1. The V gene end was trimmed by 10 bases and the J gene end by 0 bases; junction bases not matched to a gene: 8. Germline V gene sequence: CDR1 ENHRY, CDR2 SYGVKD. This CDR3 region has 15 residues. This CDR3 is CATQRQGASNQPQHF. The CDR3 DNA is TGTGCCACTCAGAGGCAGGGGGCTAGCAATCAGCCCCAGCATTTT.

V is TRBV14 and J is TRBJ1-5; D is possibly TRBD1 (6 bases). This CDR3 spans 15 amino acids. V was pared by 4 bases and J by 4 bases, with 14 bases between. The germline gives CDR1 SGHDN, CDR2 FVKESK. The CDR3 sequence: CASSPTRGLNQPQHF. The CDR3 nucleotides read TGTGCCAGCAGCCCGACCAGGGGCCTTAATCAGCCCCAGCATTTT.

This chain connects TRBV28 to TRBJ1-6, with TRBD1 identical over 7 bases. Germline CDR1 reads MDHEN; CDR2 reads SYDVKM. Trimming took 5 bases from V and 10 from J; bases not matched to a gene: 11. The CDR3 is made up of 15 amino acids. Here the CDR3 DNA reads TGTGCCAGCAGTGGGACAGTAAGAAAACGGTCACCCCTCCACTTT. It specifies CASSGTVRKRSPLHF.

The V and J genes are TRBV4-1 and TRBJ1-2; 7 bases match TRBD1. CDR3 size: 15 residues. The V segment lost 2 bases and the J segment 4 bases; nucleotides outside the gene matches: 7. CDR1 MGHRA and CDR2 YSYEKL come from the germline V gene. CDR3 nucleotide sequence: TGCGCCAGCAGCCAAATTCCGGGACAGCCCTATGGCTACACCTTC. Translation: CASSQIPGQPYGYTF.

This clone was seen a single time. This sequence joins TRBV5-1 and TRBJ2-3, with TRBD1 matching over 7 bases. The CDR3 loop spans 17 amino acids. Germline lookup yields CDR1 SGHRS and CDR2 YFSETQ. After removal of 5 bases from V and 3 bases from J, the junction contained 15 bases not matched to a gene. In nucleotides, the CDR3 is TGCGCCAGCAGACCCGGACAGGACATCTGGGGGACAGATACGCAGTATTTT. Protein sequence: CASRPGQDIWGTDTQYF.

CDR3 residues: CASSRPSSGGFNEQFF. CDR3 nucleotide sequence: TGTGCCAGCAGCCGTCCTTCGAGCGGGGGTTTTAATGAGCAGTTCTTC. The chain joins TRBV6-2 or TRBV6-3 to TRBJ2-1; 8 bases match TRBD2. The junction had 14 bases not matched to a gene; V was cut back by 6 bases and J by 7 bases. This CDR3 has 16 amino acids. Germline CDR1 is MNHEY and CDR2 is SVGEGT.

The chain uses TRBV28 and TRBJ1-1; D is ambiguous. This CDR3 spans 15 amino acids. Trimming stripped 2 bases from V and 8 bases from J, with 18 bases between. Germline V gene sequence: CDR1 MDHEN, CDR2 SYDVKM. The CDR3 loop reads CASSLTVGTGSEAFF. CDR3 nucleotide sequence: TGTGCCAGCAGTTTAACCGTCGGTACGGGTTCAGAAGCTTTCTTT.

The V gene is TRBV7-9, the J gene TRBJ1-2; possible D gene TRBD1, 6 bases. The V end was cut by 3 bases, the J end by 7 bases, with 15 bases between. The germline V gene has CDR1 SEHNR and CDR2 FQNEAQ (reference sequence). This CDR3 has 14 residues. CDR3: CASSFAGGAGGYTF. The CDR3 DNA is TGTGCCAGCAGCTTCGCGGGGGGGGCAGGTGGCTACACCTTC.

About this clone: At the DNA level, this CDR3 is encoded by other sequences in the same sample as well. The V and J genes are TRBV3-1 (or the pseudogene TRBV3-2) and TRBJ1-1; the D is unclear. The CDR3 has 12 residues. The V gene lost 5 bases and the J gene lost 4 bases, with 8 bases spanning the gap. Germline V gives CDR1 LGHDT, CDR2 YNNKEL (reference sequence). CDR3 in amino acids: CASSGAGTEAFF. Written as DNA, the CDR3 is TGTGCCAGCAGCGGTGCGGGCACTGAAGCTTTCTTT.

The V call is TRBV5-6, the J call TRBJ1-1; tentatively, D is TRBD1 (6 bases). The CDR3 is 15 residues long. V lost 4 bases, J lost 0 bases, and 13 bases lay in between. CDR1 and CDR2 from the germline V gene are SGHDT and YYEEEE. CDR3 nucleotides: TGTGCCAGCAGCGCGAGGACAGCCTTGAACACTGAAGCTTTCTTT. Its protein is CASSARTALNTEAFF.

The J gene is TRBJ1-5, the V gene TRBV30; D unresolved. V gave up 1 base and J gave up 2 bases, with 6 bases separating them. CDR1 and CDR2 from the germline V gene are GTSNPN and SVGIG (reference sequence). CDR3 length: 13 amino acids. The CDR3 loop is CAWSERGNQPQHF. The CDR3 DNA follows: TGTGCCTGGAGTGAGCGGGGCAATCAGCCCCAGCATTTT.

The chain recombines TRBV3-1 (or the pseudogene TRBV3-2) with TRBJ2-7, with 7 bases fitting TRBD2. In germline, CDR1 is LGHDT, CDR2 YNNKEL (reference sequence). V lost 4 bases, J lost 3 bases, and 6 bases stayed unmatched. This CDR3 comprises 14 residues. Here the CDR3 DNA reads TGTGCCAGCAGCCTAAGCGGGACGGGCTACGAGCAGTACTTC. It translates to CASSLSGTGYEQYF.

The V gene is TRBV12-3 or TRBV12-4, the J gene TRBJ1-1; D is unclear. V lost 6 bases, J lost 0 bases, and 8 bases lay in between. The CDR3 is 13 amino acids. The CDR3 loop is CASSYLMNTEAFF. The CDR3 DNA is TGTGCCAGCAGCTATCTAATGAACACTGAAGCTTTCTTT.

V gene TRBV30 combines with J gene TRBJ1-2; 8 bases agree with TRBD1. Germline CDR1 GTSNPN, CDR2 SVGIG (reference sequence). The CDR3 is 16 amino acids. The ends lost 7 bases at V and 3 bases at J; junction bases unmatched: 16. Here the CDR3 DNA reads TGTGCCTCCCAACTTCCTCAGGGGGCGCGATACTATGGCTACACCTTC. Translating gives CASQLPQGARYYGYTF.

The rearrangement links TRBV5-4 to TRBJ2-1, with 12 bases identical to TRBD2. Germline V lookup: CDR1 SGHNT, CDR2 YYREEE (reference sequence). This CDR3 contains 16 residues. V gave up 0 bases and J gave up 5 bases; unmatched junction bases: 3. The CDR3 DNA reads TGTGCCAGCAGCTTGGATGGACTAGCGGGGCACAATGAGCAGTTCTTC. It encodes CASSLDGLAGHNEQFF.

Details on this clone: One end of the junction is discordant with germline, which a read error may explain. The chain joins TRBV10-3 to TRBJ1-2, with 8 nucleotides matching TRBD1. The germline V gene has CDR1 ENHRY and CDR2 SYGVKD. This CDR3 has 12 amino acids. The CDR3 protein is CAGQGITGGYTF. The CDR3 DNA reads as TGCGCTGGACAGGGAATAACTGGTGGCTACACCTTC.

The V call is TRBV14, the J call TRBJ2-7; D might be TRBD2 (5 bases). The CDR3 length is 18 residues. CDR1 is SGHDN, CDR2 FVKESK, per germline. Trimming took off 0 bases at V and 0 bases at J, with 18 bases between the two ends. CDR3 sequence reads: CASSQDRGRVVSSYEQYF. The DNA of the CDR3 is TGTGCCAGCAGCCAAGATCGGGGAAGGGTGGTGAGCTCCTACGAGCAGTACTTC. Based on the CDR3 plus reference TRBV14 and TRBJ2-7, the full variable domain is EAGVTQFPSHSVIEKGQTVTLRCDPISGHDNLYWYRRVMGKEIKFLLHFVKESKQDESGMPNNRFLAERTGGTYSTLKVQPAELEDSGVYFCASSQDRGRVVSSYEQYFGPGTRLTVT.

The chain uses TRBV19 and TRBJ2-5, with D hard to call. The CDR3 runs to 13 residues. Per germline, CDR1 LNHDA and CDR2 SQIVND (reference sequence). The CDR3 DNA is TGTGCGTCGAGAGCCTCAGCGATAGAGACCCAGTACTTC. Protein sequence: CASRASAIETQYF.

The chain carries TRBV3-1 (or the pseudogene TRBV3-2) and TRBJ1-2, with 9 bases that match TRBD1. V gave up 4 bases and J gave up 8 bases; unmatched junction bases: 8. Germline CDR1 is LGHDT and CDR2 is YNNKEL (reference sequence). The CDR3 is made up of 14 amino acids. The CDR3 DNA reads as TGTGCCAGCAGCCGGGACAGGGCGGTAGAGGGCTACACCTTC. The encoded protein is CASSRDRAVEGYTF.

The V gene is TRBV29-1, the J gene TRBJ1-3, with D possibly matching TRBD1 (5 bases). The CDR3 is 16 amino acids. Trimming stripped 7 bases from V and 3 bases from J, with 22 bases between. Germline CDR1 and CDR2: SQVTM and ANQGSEA. The CDR3 spells CSAGTTRDGGGNTIYF. Here the CDR3 DNA reads TGCAGCGCCGGAACCACCAGGGACGGGGGTGGAAACACCATATATTTT.